This T cell receptor (beta chain) was found in a study of cytomegalovirus exposure and HLA in healthy donors. In the PCR, 60 Vbeta and 13 Jbeta primers were used. The method was immunoSEQ multiplex PCR; TCRdb's version includes in-frame clones alone and lacks a portion of them. The sample yields 110,000 to 150,000 clones, about 73% seen once. V dropped 6 bases and J dropped 0; count of bases not matched to a gene: 7. This CDR3 is built from 15 residues. The germline CDR1 and CDR2 sequences are ENHRY and SYGVKD. The clonotype was recovered from a woman aged 55 to 70 in good health and CMV-seropositive. The sequenced material came from PBMCs. J is TRBJ1-1 and V is TRBV10-3; 7 nucleotides line up with TRBD1. The chain's CDR3 is CAISLSTGMNTEAFF. In nucleotides, the CDR3 is TGTGCCATCAGCTTATCGACAGGGATGAACACTGAAGCTTTCTTT.